A single sample is the source of the 27 T cell receptor delta chains below, sequenced in a study of γδ T cells in repeated Plasmodium falciparum infection. TCRdb reanalysed the multiplex PCR reads with CATT. Counted here are tens of thousands of delta-chain clones, 1.7% occurring once; the ten biggest clones make up 15%. Flow sorting of PBMC yielded separate Vgamma9/Vdelta2+ and Vdelta2-negative gammadelta T cell populations for bulk repertoire analysis. The sample taken for sequencing was gamma-delta T cells from blood. The receptors were gathered from a pool of human donors (malaria-infected and uninfected, not separated).

The sample holds a few counts of this clone. This DNA's translation and the protein TCRdb lists, from a much larger clone, do not match at residue 19, likely due to a read error; the protein shown is translated from the DNA. The rearrangement links TRDV1 to TRDJ1, with TRDD3 matching 13 bases. The J gene is absent in TCRdb and was assigned here via DNA matching to germline. The V gene's germline CDR1 is TSWWSYY and CDR2 QGS. With V trimmed by 2 bases and J by 3 bases, 27 bases remained unmatched. The CDR3 has 24 amino acids. The CDR3 nucleotides read TGTGCTCTTGGGGAATGTTCCTACCTTGTGCACTGGGGGATACGGTACCAGTACGCCGATAAACTCATCTTT. Translating it yields CALGECSYLVHWGIRYQYADKLIF.

This clone occurred a few times. The junction and the germline gene differ at one end; a read error may be behind it. The genes are TRAV29/DV5 and TRDJ1, with 10 nucleotides matching TRDD3. CDR3 length: 23 residues. Germline loops: CDR1 NSMFDY, CDR2 ISSIKDK. As DNA, the CDR3 is TGTGCGGCAAGCGCGGAAAGAGTCTACGTGGGATACTGGGGGATTCCGTACACCGATGAACTCATCTTT. Translated: CAASAERVYVGYWGIPYTDELIF.

This clone was observed many times. TCRdb attributes to this sequence the protein of a much larger clone, which differs from the DNA translation at residue 4; a read error is likely, and the protein displayed is translated from the DNA. The chain joins TRDV2 to TRDJ1; 12 positions match TRDD3. Germline V gene sequence: CDR1 GEAIGNYY, CDR2 EKD. The CDR3 is 19 amino acids. Written as DNA, the CDR3 is TGTGCCTGTGGCACCGCGGGTGTACTGGGGGATACAGTAAGAGATAAACTCATCTTT. It translates to CACGTAGVLGDTVRDKLIF.

This clone was seen at least ten times. Possible read error: a much larger clone is one base away. The rearrangement joins TRDV1 to TRDJ1; TRDD3 agrees at 13 bases. The CDR3 has 23 amino acids. The V gene's germline CDR1 is TSWWSYY and CDR2 QGS. CDR3 sequence reads: CALGELERPVLGDTFGGTDKLIF. The CDR3 region has the DNA TGCGCTCTTGGGGAACTCGAAAGGCCAGTACTGGGGGATACGTTCGGGGGCACCGATAAACTCATCTTT.

This clone was found a few times. With only one base between it and a far larger clone, this is likely a read error. This chain connects TRDV2 to TRDJ1; the match to TRDD3 covers 8 bases. TCRdb lists no J gene, so it was determined here by aligning the DNA to germline. The CDR3 extends over 16 amino acids. J was trimmed by 0 bases and V by 2 bases; bases with no gene match: 7. Germline V lookup: CDR1 GEAIGNYY, CDR2 EKD. CDR3 residues: CACDILGDTYTDKLIF. CDR3 bases: TGTGCCTGTGACATCCTGGGGGACACCTACACCGATAAACTCATCTTT.

This clone showed up just a few times. The amino acid sequence in TCRdb belongs to a much larger clone and departs from this DNA's translation at residue 20, likely a sequencing read error; the sequence shown is translated from the DNA. The CDR3 sequence is CALGELGPSYDWGIQGNTDNLIF. The CDR3 DNA reads TGTGCTCTTGGGGAACTGGGGCCTTCCTACGACTGGGGGATACAAGGGAACACCGATAACCTCATCTTT. The chain is built from TRDV1 and TRDJ1, with 12 bases fitting TRDD3. The CDR3 runs 23 residues. The germline CDR1 and CDR2 sequences are TSWWSYY and QGS.

For this clone: It is likely a read error: a sequence one base away is far more abundant. Other DNA sequences of this sample code for an identical CDR3. The chain uses TRDV3 and TRDJ2, with TRDD3 matching 7 bases. CDR3 length: 20 residues. V lost 3 bases and J lost 4; bases outside the gene matches: 26. Germline V gene lookup returns CDR1 TVYSNPD and CDR2 GDNSRS (reference sequence). CDR3 nucleotides: TGTGCCTTAAAGAATATTCCCCCAGCACGGGTGGGGGAAACGACAGCACAACTCTTCTTT. This translates into CALKNIPPARVGETTAQLFF.

By its share, this clone is medium-sized. The V gene is TRDV1, the J gene TRDJ1; 9 positions match TRDD3. The CDR3 spans 18 residues. Germline loops: CDR1 TSWWSYY, CDR2 QGS. Trimming cost V 5 bases and J 0 bases; bases outside gene matches: 13. The CDR3 DNA follows: TGTGCTCTTGGGACCGACTGGGGGACTCCCCAGTACACCGATAAACTCATCTTT. Translation gives CALGTDWGTPQYTDKLIF.

The table lists this clone with many counts. The protein that TCRdb holds for this DNA derives from a much larger clone and differs from the translated DNA at residue 18, which likely indicates a read error; the protein shown here is translated from the DNA. The rearrangement uses TRDV1 and TRDJ4; 10 nucleotides agree with TRDD3. The CDR3 sequence is 19 residues long. From germline, CDR1 is TSWWSYY and CDR2 QGS. CDR3 DNA: TGTGCTCTTGGGGAATTTCATTTCCTTCGTACTGGGGGATGGGTGGCCCTGACCTTT. Translating gives CALGEFHFLRTGGWVALTF.

V and J are TRDV1 and TRDJ1; TRDD3 matches at 12 bases. The J gene is not listed in TCRdb, so it was assigned here from a DNA match to germline. This CDR3 comprises 22 residues. The V segment lost 5 bases and the J segment 3 bases; nucleotides outside the gene matches: 25. The V gene's germline CDR1 is TSWWSYY and CDR2 QGS. The CDR3 nucleotides are TGTGCTCTTGGGAGCGCCAAGGGGATCTGGGGGATACGCGTTGTTTGGGCCGATAAACTCATCTTT. As protein: CALGSAKGIWGIRVVWADKLIF.

This clone was seen more than once but under ten times. The protein held in TCRdb is that of a much larger clone and does not match this DNA's translation at residue 18, likely because of a read error; the protein shown is translated from the DNA. The chain has TRDV1 and TRDJ1; maybe TRDD3 (7 bases). In the absence of a J gene in TCRdb, the DNA was matched to germline to assign it here. The germline V gene has CDR1 TSWWSYY and CDR2 QGS. The CDR3 totals 21 residues. The CDR3 sequence is CALGELCSYNLWGFYTDELIF. CDR3 nucleotide sequence: TGTGCTCTTGGGGAGCTTTGCTCCTACAATCTCTGGGGGTTCTACACCGATGAACTCATCTTT.

The chain is built from TRDV1 and TRDJ1; D is perhaps TRDD2 (6 bases). TCRdb does not report a J gene; here it was assigned by matching the DNA to germline references. The CDR3 consists of 17 residues. Trimming pared 0 bases from V and 5 bases from J, leaving 19 bases between. Germline CDR1 and CDR2: TSWWSYY and QGS. For the CDR3, the DNA is TGTGCTCTTGGGGAACTAGTAAGCCCCCTTCCCGCTGATAAACTCATCTTT. This gives the protein CALGELVSPLPADKLIF.

This clone was detected only a few times. The protein TCRdb lists belongs to a much larger clone and differs from this DNA's translation at residue 18, which points to a read error; the protein shown is made from the DNA. The rearrangement uses TRDV1 and TRDJ1, with a tentative D call TRDD3 (5 bases). No J gene was available from TCRdb, and it was assigned here by a germline match of the DNA. The CDR3 totals 22 residues. CDR1 is TSWWSYY and CDR2 is QGS in the germline V gene. CDR3: CALGQSLLLRSHLYWKTGKLIF. The CDR3 nucleotides are TGTGCTCTTGGGCAAAGCTTACTACTCAGGAGCCACCTATACTGGAAAACCGGTAAACTCATCTTT.

In this sample, this clone turned up a few times. This is likely an artifact of a read error, given a far larger clone one base away. Other DNA sequences in the sample encode the same CDR3. The DNA for the CDR3 is TGTGCCTGTGACACGGCCTTCCCTCCGGCTACTGGGGGGTACACCGATAAACTCATCTTT. Translated: CACDTAFPPATGGYTDKLIF. The J gene is TRDJ1, the V gene TRDV2; 8 bases fit TRDD3. No J gene was available from TCRdb, and it was assigned here by a germline match of the DNA. CDR3 length: 20 residues. The germline CDR1 and CDR2 sequences are GEAIGNYY and EKD. The J segment lost 0 bases and the V segment lost 1 base, leaving 18 bases of the junction unmatched.

Note on this clone: A read error is the likely source, as a far larger clone sits one nucleotide away. The chain couples TRDV3 to TRDJ1; TRDD3 matches at 10 bases. In the absence of a J gene in TCRdb, the DNA was matched to germline to assign it here. Losses at the gene ends were 3 bases for V and 5 bases for J; bases not matched to a gene: 15. CDR3 size: 16 residues. Germline values: CDR1 TVYSNPD, CDR2 GDNSRS (reference sequence). This chain's CDR3 is CAFSNGGYLLTDKLIF. CDR3 DNA sequence: TGTGCCTTCAGTAATGGGGGATACCTCCTCACTGATAAACTCATCTTT.

The table lists this clone with many counts. One base separates it from a far larger clone, so it is likely a read error. Within the sample, other DNA sequences also encode this same CDR3. This sequence joins TRDV2 and TRDJ1; 10 nucleotides agree with TRDD3. J lost 12 bases, V lost 3 bases, and 15 bases had no gene match. Looked up from germline, CDR1 is GEAIGNYY and CDR2 is EKD. This CDR3 has 15 residues. The CDR3 nucleotides are TGTGCCTGTGACCTTCGGCTTGGGACTGGGGGATGTTTCATCTTT. Translated: CACDLRLGTGGCFIF.

This clone came up a few times. A far larger clone is only one base removed, so a read error is likely. Other nucleotide sequences in the sample specify the same CDR3. The rearrangement links TRDV1 to TRDJ1; tentatively, D is TRDD2 (5 bases). TCRdb gives no J gene; it was assigned here by matching the DNA to germline. Looked up from germline, CDR1 is TSWWSYY and CDR2 is QGS. V lost 1 base, J lost 2 bases, and 41 bases lay in between. This CDR3 spans 25 amino acids. CDR3 sequence: CALGEPRKPYPLLRATIRNTDKLIF. The CDR3 coding sequence is TGTGCTCTTGGGGAACCCCGGAAACCCTACCCTTTACTCCGTGCCACCATTAGGAATACCGATAAACTCATCTTT.

About this clone: A far bigger clonotype differs at one base, so this is likely a read error. Other DNA sequences in this specimen translate into the identical CDR3. V usage is TRDV1 and J usage is TRDJ1, with 8 bases matching TRDD2. This CDR3 is 21 amino acids long. Per the germline V gene, CDR1 is TSWWSYY and CDR2 is QGS. Trimming cost V 3 bases and J 2 bases; bases outside gene matches: 23. The CDR3: CALGDSSYIGGYTLGTDKLIF. CDR3 sequence (DNA): TGTGCTCTTGGGGACTCTTCCTACATCGGGGGGTACACCCTGGGGACCGATAAACTCATCTTT.

About this clone: Other DNA sequences in the same sample also yield this CDR3. The chain employs TRDV1 and TRDJ2, with D possibly being TRDD2 or TRDD3 (8 bases each). The germline V gene has CDR1 TSWWSYY and CDR2 QGS. The CDR3 has 17 residues. CDR3 nucleotide sequence: TGTGCCCTTACTTCCTACGTTGAGGGGATACCCCCAGCACAACTCTTCTTT. Its translation is CALTSYVEGIPPAQLFF.

A word on this clone: A far larger clone is one nucleotide away, so this likely arose from a read error. This specimen includes other DNA sequences encoding the same CDR3. The chain is built from TRDV2 and TRDJ1; 8 bases map to TRDD3. The CDR3 contains 22 residues. Germline assignment: CDR1 GEAIGNYY and CDR2 EKD. The V segment lost 7 bases and the J segment 0 bases; nucleotides outside the gene matches: 30. This CDR3 reads CACEKEPIGVFTGGPYTDKLIF. CDR3 coding DNA: TGTGCCTGCGAAAAGGAACCAATCGGGGTATTTACTGGGGGGCCGTACACCGATAAACTCATCTTT.

This clone was observed a few times. A far larger clone is one base from this, pointing to a likely read error. Other DNA sequences in the same sample also yield this CDR3. The V and J genes are TRDV2 and TRDJ3; a weak D match, TRDD3 (6 bases). This CDR3 is built from 23 residues. The V end was cut by 0 bases, the J end by 0 bases, with 26 bases between. Germline V gene data show CDR1 as GEAIGNYY and CDR2 as EKD. The CDR3 nucleotides are TGTGCCTGTGACACCAAAGGCGGGGGAGCCCTTGTCCTCAGCTCCTGGGACACCCGACAGATGTTTTTC. Translating it yields CACDTKGGGALVLSSWDTRQMFF.

At least ten counts were recorded for this clone. TCRdb attributes to this sequence the protein of a much larger clone, which differs from the DNA translation at residue 13; a read error is likely, and the protein displayed is translated from the DNA. The chain employs TRDV2 and TRDJ1; D call uncertain. Looked up from germline, CDR1 is GEAIGNYY and CDR2 is EKD. The CDR3 is 14 residues long. The CDR3 bases are TGTGCCTGTGTCCCAGGTACTGAGGCCCTAAAACTCACCTTT. It translates to CACVPGTEALKLTF.

Note on this clone: A read error is likely here: a far larger clone is one base away. The same CDR3 arises from other DNA sequences in this sample as well. This chain links TRDV2 with TRDJ1, with TRDD3 matching 9 bases. The J gene, missing from TCRdb, was assigned here through DNA to germline matching. V dropped 1 base and J dropped 0; count of bases not matched to a gene: 8. Germline loops: CDR1 GEAIGNYY, CDR2 EKD. The CDR3 has 17 amino acids. The CDR3 region is CACDTKLWGIYTDKLIF. DNA for the CDR3: TGTGCCTGTGACACGAAGCTCTGGGGGATTTACACCGATAAACTCATCTTT.

Turning to this clone: This probably arose from a read error, given a far larger clone one base away. Other DNA sequences from this sample encode an identical CDR3 as well. The chain combines TRDV1 with TRDJ1, with 9 bases lining up with TRDD3. No J gene was available from TCRdb, and it was assigned here by a germline match of the DNA. Germline assignment: CDR1 TSWWSYY and CDR2 QGS. There are 22 residues in the CDR3. The CDR3 DNA sequence: TGTGCTCTTGGAGAACTAAAGGCCTCCTTGGCTGGGGGATTCACCTGCACCGATAAACTCATCTTT. This sequence encodes CALGELKASLAGGFTCTDKLIF.

Concerning this clone: The protein TCRdb lists belongs to a much larger clone and differs from this DNA's translation at residue 7, which points to a read error; the protein shown is made from the DNA. This chain connects TRDV1 to TRDJ1; 9 nucleotides line up with TRDD3. The CDR3 runs 23 residues. Germline V lookup: CDR1 TSWWSYY, CDR2 QGS. V was clipped by 3 bases and J by 11 bases; unmatched bases: 37. The CDR3 nucleotides are TGTGCTCTTGGGGAGCTACCTTTAAGGTCTTCTACCGTACTGGGGGACAACTCCGGGGGGCTCATCTTT. This encodes CALGELPLRSSTVLGDNSGGLIF.

This clone showed up many times. TCRdb lists the protein of a much larger clone for this DNA, which differs at residue 9, so this is likely a read error; the protein given here is translated from the DNA itself. The chain employs TRDV1 and TRDJ1, with 7 bases aligning to TRDD3. Germline assignment: CDR1 TSWWSYY and CDR2 QGS. The CDR3 runs 22 residues. V lost 4 bases, J lost 2 bases, and 28 bases stayed unmatched. The CDR3 loop reads CALGVVVDAPRLYWGYTDKLIF. CDR3 coding DNA: TGTGCTCTTGGGGTGGTGGTCGATGCCCCGCGGTTATACTGGGGTTATACCGATAAACTCATCTTT.

Remarks on this clone: This DNA's translation differs at residue 18 from TCRdb's protein, which comes from a much larger clone; a read error is likely, and the protein shown is translated from the DNA. There is no J gene call, but TRDV1 is given as the V gene; the table's D call, TRDD3, was not checked against the DNA. CDR1 is TSWWSYY and CDR2 is QGS in the germline V gene. The CDR3 sequence is 19 residues long. The CDR3 DNA is TGTGCTCTTGGGGAACCTTTTCCCCTCATACTGGGTCGGACCGATAAACTCACCTTT. As protein: CALGEPFPLILGRTDKLTF.